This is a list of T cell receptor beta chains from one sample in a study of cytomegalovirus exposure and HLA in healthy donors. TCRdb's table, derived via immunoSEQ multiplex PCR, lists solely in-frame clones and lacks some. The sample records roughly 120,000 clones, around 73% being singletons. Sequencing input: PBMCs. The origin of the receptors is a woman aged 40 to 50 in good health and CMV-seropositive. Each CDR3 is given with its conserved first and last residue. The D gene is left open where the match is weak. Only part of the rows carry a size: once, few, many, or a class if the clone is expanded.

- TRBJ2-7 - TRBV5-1 CASSLVAGIQYF TGCGCCAGCAGCTTAGTAGCCGGTATACAGTACTTC
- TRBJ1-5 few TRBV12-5 CASGLAGEGSNQPQHF TGTGCTAGTGGTTTAGCCGGGGAGGGGAGCAATCAGCCCCAGCATTTT
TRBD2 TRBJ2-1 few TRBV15 CATSGTSGGANEQFF TGTGCCACCAGCGGAACTAGCGGGGGGGCAAATGAGCAGTTCTTC
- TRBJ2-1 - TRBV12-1 CASSSGLAGRYNEQFF TGTGCCAGCAGCTCTGGACTAGCGGGGCGCTACAATGAGCAGTTCTTC
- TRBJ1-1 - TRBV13 CASSAPLVDTFNTEAFF TGTGCCAGCAGCGCGCCGCTGGTCGACACCTTTAACACTGAAGCTTTCTTT
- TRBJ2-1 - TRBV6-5 CASSYRGGNEQFF TGTGCCAGCAGTTACAGGGGAGGCAATGAGCAGTTCTTC
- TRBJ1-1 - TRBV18 CASSPTGRYTEAFF TGTGCCAGCTCACCAACAGGCCGGTACACTGAAGCTTTCTTT
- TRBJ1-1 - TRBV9 CASSRRDEGTEAFF TGTGCCAGCAGCCGGCGGGACGAAGGAACTGAAGCTTTCTTT
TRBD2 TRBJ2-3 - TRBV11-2 CASSLTLAGTTDTQYF TGTGCCAGCAGCTTAACACTAGCGGGGACCACAGATACGCAGTATTTT
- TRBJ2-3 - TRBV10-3 CAIRHGGPTTDTQYF TGTGCCATCAGACATGGCGGTCCAACTACAGATACGCAGTATTTT
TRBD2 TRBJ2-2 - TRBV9 CASSVRGGANTGELFF TGTGCCAGCAGCGTACGCGGGGGGGCGAACACCGGGGAGCTGTTTTTT
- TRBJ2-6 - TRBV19 CASSRPSSGANVLTF TGTGCCAGTAGTAGGCCTAGCTCTGGGGCCAACGTCCTGACTTTC
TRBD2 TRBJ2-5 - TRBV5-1 CASSPWASGGQETQYF TGCGCCAGCAGCCCCTGGGCTAGCGGGGGCCAAGAGACCCAGTACTTC
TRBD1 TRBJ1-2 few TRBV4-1 CASSDTPGQGFLGYTF TGCGCCAGCAGCGATACTCCGGGACAGGGATTCCTGGGCTACACCTTC
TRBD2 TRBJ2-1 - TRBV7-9 CASSSSRAGGSYNEQFF TGTGCCAGCAGCTCGTCGCGAGCGGGGGGTTCCTACAATGAGCAGTTCTTC
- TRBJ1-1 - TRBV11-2 CASSADRNTEAFF TGTGCCAGCAGCGCCGACAGGAACACTGAAGCTTTCTTT
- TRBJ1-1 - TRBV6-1 CASSDGRGWNTEAFF TGTGCCAGCAGTGACGGCCGGGGTTGGAACACTGAAGCTTTCTTT